These 30 T cell receptor beta chains were sequenced from one sample in a study of CD8+ T cells in alopecia areata. The treatment was: oral pan-JAK inhibitor, 5-10 mg twice daily. After isolation, RNA underwent reverse transcription to generate cDNA as the sequencing template. Generated by immunoSEQ multiplex PCR, the TCRdb table keeps only in-frame clones and is missing some. Found here are 250,000 to 300,000 clones, more than 45% of them singletons; the top ten hold more than 1.5%. The specimen comprised CD4+ T cells sorted from blood, sampled at week 24, from a patient treated with tofacitinib. These receptor sequences come from a human donor with alopecia areata.

As to this clone: The same CDR3 can be traced to other DNA sequences in this sample. The V gene is TRBV29-1, the J gene TRBJ1-1; D gene unclear. V lost 4 bases, J lost 1 base, and 7 bases lay in between. Germline V CDR1 and CDR2: SQVTM, ANQGSEA. The CDR3 totals 12 residues. The CDR3 nucleotides read TGCAGCGTTGGGGGAGGGAACACTGAAGCTTTCTTT. This gives the protein CSVGGGNTEAFF.

This clone turned up a few times. The CDR3 is CASSLRRDGYTF. DNA for the CDR3: TGTGCCAGCAGCTTGAGGAGGGATGGCTACACCTTC. The rearrangement links TRBV5-6 to TRBJ1-2; no clear D gene. Germline-derived CDR1 and CDR2 are SGHDT and YYEEEE. The CDR3 is 12 residues long. V was cut by 1 base and J by 6 bases, with 7 bases left in between.

The CDR3 loop is CASTLDTEAFF. CDR3 DNA: TGTGCCAGCACCTTGGACACTGAAGCTTTCTTT. This chain uses TRBV7-9 with TRBJ1-1, with D unclear. The V end lost 7 bases, the J end lost 3 bases, and 6 bases lay between the germline ends. The CDR3 has 11 amino acids. Per germline, CDR1 SEHNR and CDR2 FQNEAQ (reference sequence).

Note on this clone: The same CDR3 is also encoded by other DNA sequences in this sample. The chain recombines TRBV29-1 with TRBJ1-1; D not resolved. Trimming removed 4 bases at V and 0 bases at J, with 3 bases between. Germline V gene lookup returns CDR1 SQVTM and CDR2 ANQGSEA. The CDR3 runs to 11 residues. The CDR3 protein is CSVGVNTEAFF. For the CDR3, the DNA is TGCAGCGTTGGAGTGAACACTGAAGCTTTCTTT.

This clone came up a few times. This sequence joins TRBV10-3 and TRBJ2-1, with no clear D. Germline V gene data show CDR1 as ENHRY and CDR2 as SYGVKD. The CDR3 is 14 residues long. V shed 7 bases and J shed 6 bases, with 16 bases lying between them. CDR3 region: CAINGLVVGNEQFF. DNA of the CDR3: TGTGCCATCAATGGTTTGGTAGTAGGCAATGAGCAGTTCTTC.

The gene calls are TRBV5-1 and TRBJ1-1; 9 positions match TRBD1. Losses at the gene ends were 4 bases for V and 1 base for J; bases not matched to a gene: 5. The CDR3 length is 15 residues. Germline V CDR1 and CDR2: SGHRS, YFSETQ. The CDR3 loop is CASSRGQGKNTEAFF. In DNA form, the CDR3 reads TGCGCCAGCAGCCGAGGACAGGGGAAGAACACTGAAGCTTTCTTT.

V is TRBV18 and J is TRBJ1-1, with D perhaps TRBD1 (5 bases). Germline V gene sequence: CDR1 KGHSH, CDR2 LQKENI. Trimming took 3 bases from V and 0 from J, leaving 14 bases between them. The CDR3 spans 16 residues. CDR3 in DNA: TGTGCCAGCTCACCGCAGGGTCGACTTATGAACACTGAAGCTTTCTTT. Translating gives CASSPQGRLMNTEAFF.

The chain carries TRBV13 and TRBJ2-6; D possibly uses TRBD1 or TRBD2 (5 bases each). The CDR3 runs to 17 residues. In germline, CDR1 is PRHDT, CDR2 FYEKMQ (reference sequence). Trimming removed 5 bases at V and 0 bases at J, with 14 bases between. DNA of the CDR3: TGTGCCAGCAGCAGAACCGATGGGACCTCTGGGGCCAACGTCCTGACTTTC. Its translation: CASSRTDGTSGANVLTF.

This chain joins TRBV27 and TRBJ2-7, with a tentative D call TRBD1 (5 bases). The germline V gene has CDR1 MNHEY and CDR2 SMNVEV (reference sequence). The CDR3 is made up of 15 amino acids. Deletions cut 1 base from V and 2 bases from J, with 12 bases between. CDR3 residues: CASSLFREGAYEQYF. DNA of the CDR3: TGTGCCAGCAGTTTATTCAGGGAAGGAGCCTACGAGCAGTACTTC.

The chain links TRBV30 to TRBJ1-4; tentative D call: TRBD1 (5 bases). There are 10 residues in the CDR3. The germline gives CDR1 GTSNPN, CDR2 SVGIG (reference sequence). The V end lost 5 bases, the J end lost 7 bases, and 5 bases lay between the germline ends. CDR3 residues: CAWGGEKLFF. The CDR3 DNA reads as TGTGCCTGGGGGGGTGAAAAACTGTTTTTT.

The rearrangement joins TRBV7-9 to TRBJ1-1, with TRBD1 matching 7 bases. Germline assignment: CDR1 SEHNR and CDR2 FQNEAQ (reference sequence). The CDR3 has 15 residues. V was clipped by 5 bases and J by 0 bases; unmatched bases: 6. The CDR3 nucleotides read TGTGCCAGCAGCCCGAGGACAGGCATGAACACTGAAGCTTTCTTT. Translating it yields CASSPRTGMNTEAFF.

The chain carries TRBV27 and TRBJ2-1; D may be TRBD1 or TRBD2 (6 bases each). V was clipped by 2 bases and J by 8 bases, with 16 bases between them. From germline, CDR1 is MNHEY and CDR2 SMNVEV (reference sequence). The CDR3 runs 15 residues. Here the CDR3 DNA reads TGTGCCAGCAGTTTAATGGGGGGCGGGTATGATGAGCAGTTCTTC. This encodes CASSLMGGGYDEQFF.

The V call is TRBV7-8, the J call TRBJ2-5; D perhaps matches TRBD2 (6 bases). This CDR3 is 16 amino acids long. Trimming took off 5 bases at V and 4 bases at J, with 20 bases between the two ends. Looked up from germline, CDR1 is SGHVS and CDR2 is FQNEAQ. CDR3 DNA sequence: TGTGCCAGCAGCATTCCCCCCTTAATTAGCGGAGAGACCCAGTACTTC. It translates to CASSIPPLISGETQYF.

The V and J genes are TRBV4-1 and TRBJ2-5, with a tentative D call TRBD1 (6 bases). CDR1 is MGHRA and CDR2 is YSYEKL in the germline V gene. This CDR3 is built from 15 residues. V shed 1 base and J shed 9 bases, with 18 bases lying between them. The CDR3 bases are TGCGCCAGCAGCCAAGGAGGGGCTCCGAAGGGGGCCCAGTACTTC. Protein product: CASSQGGAPKGAQYF.

This clone has a single count. V usage is TRBV29-1 and J usage is TRBJ2-3; D is perhaps TRBD2 (6 bases). This CDR3 is 14 amino acids long. V lost 2 bases and J 4 bases, leaving 13 bases between the germline ends. Per germline, CDR1 SQVTM and CDR2 ANQGSEA. CDR3 nucleotide sequence: TGCAGCGTTGAATCCGTGGGGGGAGCAGATACGCAGTATTTT. As protein: CSVESVGGADTQYF.

The chain combines TRBV19 with TRBJ2-6; D remains ambiguous. Germline V gene data show CDR1 as LNHDA and CDR2 as SQIVND (reference sequence). This CDR3 contains 12 residues. Trimming took off 9 bases at V and 3 bases at J, with 6 bases between the two ends. DNA of the CDR3: TGTGCCAGCCGTTATGGGGCCAACGTCCTGACTTTC. It is translated as CASRYGANVLTF.

This sequence joins TRBV10-3 and TRBJ1-1; perhaps TRBD1 as D (5 bases). CDR3 length: 13 residues. The germline CDR1 and CDR2 sequences are ENHRY and SYGVKD. The V and J ends lost 3 bases and 8 bases respectively, with 13 bases between them. The chain's CDR3 is CAISESGLREAFF. The CDR3 DNA follows: TGTGCCATCAGTGAATCGGGACTACGAGAAGCTTTCTTT.

This clone was seen a handful of times. The V call is TRBV7-9, the J call TRBJ1-4; D is uncertain. From germline, CDR1 is SEHNR and CDR2 FQNEAQ (reference sequence). The CDR3 spans 15 residues. Trimming removed 5 bases from V and 4 bases from J, with 14 bases in between. CDR3 nucleotides: TGTGCCAGCAGCGGATCCGGGAGAGATAATGAAAAACTGTTTTTT. Translation: CASSGSGRDNEKLFF.

The CDR3 spells CASSPFRDTIGETQYF. CDR3 coding DNA: TGCGCCAGCAGCCCATTCCGGGACACCATCGGGGAGACCCAGTACTTC. The chain is built from TRBV5-1 and TRBJ2-5; tentatively, D is TRBD1 (6 bases). Trimming shortened V by 4 bases and J by 5 bases, and 21 bases separated the two germline ends. The CDR3 contains 16 residues. Per germline, CDR1 SGHRS and CDR2 YFSETQ.

This clone was counted a single time. The chain uses TRBV30 and TRBJ2-5; 12 bases are shared with TRBD1. Germline V gives CDR1 GTSNPN, CDR2 SVGIG (reference sequence). The CDR3 has 15 residues. The V segment lost 5 bases and the J segment 3 bases; nucleotides outside the gene matches: 7. CDR3 sequence: CAWEPGQGAEETQYF. The CDR3 region has the DNA TGTGCCTGGGAACCGGGACAGGGGGCCGAAGAGACCCAGTACTTC.

Only a few counts were recorded for this clone. This sample also contains other DNA sequences that code for the same CDR3. The V call is TRBV7-9, the J call TRBJ2-7; no clear D gene. The CDR3 length is 11 residues. Trimming stripped 3 bases from V and 5 bases from J, with 5 bases between. Germline loops: CDR1 SEHNR, CDR2 FQNEAQ (reference sequence). CDR3 sequence: CASSLADEQYF. DNA for the CDR3: TGTGCCAGCAGCTTGGCCGACGAGCAGTACTTC.

V gene TRBV7-2 combines with J gene TRBJ2-1; D is possibly TRBD1 or TRBD2 (5 bases each). CDR1 SGHTA and CDR2 FQGNSA come from the germline V gene. The CDR3 loop spans 15 amino acids. V lost 4 bases and J lost 2, with 12 bases in between. CDR3 nucleotides: TGTGCCAGCAGCTGGGACCAACAGGCCTACAATGAGCAGTTCTTC. Translated, it gives CASSWDQQAYNEQFF. Supplemented by reference TRBV7-2 and TRBJ2-1, the full variable domain reads GAGVSQSPSNKVTEKGKDVELRCDPISGHTALYWYRQSLGQGLEFLIYFQGNSAPDKSGLPSDRFSAERTGGSVSTLTIQRTQQEDSAVYLCASSWDQQAYNEQFFGPGTRLTVL.

The chain employs TRBV25-1 and TRBJ1-2, with 7 bases that match TRBD1. CDR1 is MGHDK and CDR2 is SYGVNS in the germline V gene. CDR3 size: 14 residues. Germline trimming cut 4 bases from V and 8 bases from J; bases unmatched to any gene: 10. The CDR3 DNA reads as TGTGCCAGCAGTGGCCGACAGGGTGGATCCGGCTACACCTTC. It specifies CASSGRQGGSGYTF.

This chain uses TRBV7-3 with TRBJ2-4; possibly TRBD1 or TRBD2 for D (5 bases each). CDR1 is SGHTA, CDR2 FQGTGA, per germline. This CDR3 contains 18 residues. Trimming shortened V by 2 bases and J by 0 bases, and 17 bases separated the two germline ends. As DNA, the CDR3 is TGTGCCAGCAGCTTAGCCTCCGGAGTGGGGGTAGCCAAAAACATTCAGTACTTC. Translated: CASSLASGVGVAKNIQYF.

Note on this clone: The same CDR3 is also encoded by other DNA sequences in this sample. The chain is built from TRBV29-1 and TRBJ1-5, with 7 bases matching TRBD1. J gave up 7 bases and V 4 bases, and 4 bases lay outside the gene matches. Germline values: CDR1 SQVTM, CDR2 ANQGSEA. The CDR3 contains 12 residues. The CDR3 reads CSVGQGGQPQHF. Here the CDR3 DNA reads TGCAGCGTTGGACAGGGAGGACAGCCCCAGCATTTT.

This clone was recorded a few times. The rearrangement joins TRBV5-6 to TRBJ1-3; possibly TRBD1 for D (5 bases). The germline gives CDR1 SGHDT, CDR2 YYEEEE. Trimming took off 4 bases at V and 0 bases at J, with 14 bases between the two ends. The CDR3 sequence is 16 residues long. CDR3 in amino acids: CASSIGTLLSGNTIYF. For the CDR3, the DNA is TGTGCCAGCAGCATAGGGACCCTACTCTCTGGAAACACCATATATTTT.

The chain employs TRBV30 and TRBJ1-6; TRBD1 agrees at 7 bases. Germline lookup yields CDR1 GTSNPN and CDR2 SVGIG (reference sequence). The CDR3 loop spans 14 amino acids. J lost 7 bases, V lost 3 bases, and 6 bases had no gene match. The CDR3 DNA is TGTGCCTGGAGCGTAACAGGGGCAAATTCACCCCTCCACTTT. Translating it yields CAWSVTGANSPLHF.

This clone has only a few counts. V and J are TRBV2 and TRBJ2-1, with D uncertain. The CDR3 consists of 13 residues. The V and J ends lost 7 bases and 7 bases respectively, with 14 bases between them. CDR1 SNHLY and CDR2 FYNNEI come from the germline V gene. The CDR3 coding sequence is TGTGCCAGCATCCCGTCGGTCCGGAATGAGCAGTTCTTC. It encodes CASIPSVRNEQFF.

CDR3 region: CAWSVLSGYMGEQYF. CDR3 bases: TGTGCCTGGAGTGTTCTCTCAGGGTATATGGGCGAGCAGTACTTC. The chain links TRBV30 to TRBJ2-7; perhaps TRBD1 as D (5 bases). This CDR3 comprises 15 residues. Trimming took 0 bases from V and 6 from J, leaving 18 bases between them. Germline assignment: CDR1 GTSNPN and CDR2 SVGIG (reference sequence).

The rearrangement joins TRBV30 to TRBJ2-6; D is unresolved. This CDR3 contains 18 residues. The V end lost 2 bases, the J end lost 4 bases, and 21 bases lay between the germline ends. The V gene's germline CDR1 is GTSNPN and CDR2 SVGIG (reference sequence). CDR3 DNA: TGTGCCTGGAGTAAGAAACCGGCCGCTATGTGGGGGGCCAACGTCCTGACTTTC. Protein product: CAWSKKPAAMWGANVLTF.